The entry below gives a single T cell receptor beta chain sequence along with its context. Its specificity is not known. Both 60 Vbeta primers and 13 Jbeta primers went into the PCR. TCRdb's copy holds only in-frame clones and misses some; the assay was immunoSEQ multiplex PCR. Of roughly 150,000 clones in the sample, approximately 82% were seen once. These data originate in a study of cytomegalovirus exposure and HLA in healthy donors. Study background: An earlier analysis found some 120 million unique TCR beta sequences from about 190 million T cells.

The CDR3 length is 13 residues. V lost 3 bases and J lost 6; bases outside the gene matches: 3. The V gene's germline CDR1 is SGHNT and CDR2 YENEEA. General observations from the study: Cytomegalovirus association was listed for 164 TCR beta chains.

The origin of this receptor is a man aged 18 to 29 in good health and CMV-seropositive. J is TRBJ2-3 and V is TRBV11-3; 7 bases are a match to TRBD2. Sequenced: PBMCs. The CDR3 loop reads CASSLASGDTQYF. In DNA, the CDR3 is TGTGCCAGCAGCTTGGCTAGCGGCGATACGCAGTATTTT.